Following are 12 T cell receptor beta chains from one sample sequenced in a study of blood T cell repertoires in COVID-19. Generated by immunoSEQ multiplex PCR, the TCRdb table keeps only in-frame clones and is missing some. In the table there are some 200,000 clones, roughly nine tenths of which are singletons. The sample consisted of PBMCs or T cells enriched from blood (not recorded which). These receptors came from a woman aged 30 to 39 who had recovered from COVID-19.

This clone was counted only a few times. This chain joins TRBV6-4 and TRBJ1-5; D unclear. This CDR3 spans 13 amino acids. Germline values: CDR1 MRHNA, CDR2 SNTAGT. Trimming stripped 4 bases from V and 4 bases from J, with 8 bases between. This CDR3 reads CASSVNSNQPQHF. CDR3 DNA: TGTGCCAGCAGTGTTAACAGTAATCAGCCCCAGCATTTT.

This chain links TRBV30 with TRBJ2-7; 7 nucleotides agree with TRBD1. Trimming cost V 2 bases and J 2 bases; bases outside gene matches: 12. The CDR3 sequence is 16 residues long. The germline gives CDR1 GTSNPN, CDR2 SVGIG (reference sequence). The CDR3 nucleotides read TGTGCCTGGAGTATTTCGACAGGGTTTAGTCCCTACGAGCAGTACTTC. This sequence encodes CAWSISTGFSPYEQYF.

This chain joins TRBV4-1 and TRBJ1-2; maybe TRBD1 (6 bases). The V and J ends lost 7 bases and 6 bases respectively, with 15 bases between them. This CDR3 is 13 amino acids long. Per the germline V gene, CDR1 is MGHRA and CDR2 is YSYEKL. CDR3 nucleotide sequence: TGCGCCAGCACCCCTGGGAGGGGGAATGGCTACACCTTC. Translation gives CASTPGRGNGYTF.

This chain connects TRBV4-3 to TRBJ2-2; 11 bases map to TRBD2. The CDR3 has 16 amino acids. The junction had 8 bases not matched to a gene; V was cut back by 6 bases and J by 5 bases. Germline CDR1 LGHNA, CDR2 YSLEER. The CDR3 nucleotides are TGCGCCAGCAGTCTAGCGGGGGGCTCGGTAACCGGGGAGCTGTTTTTT. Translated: CASSLAGGSVTGELFF.

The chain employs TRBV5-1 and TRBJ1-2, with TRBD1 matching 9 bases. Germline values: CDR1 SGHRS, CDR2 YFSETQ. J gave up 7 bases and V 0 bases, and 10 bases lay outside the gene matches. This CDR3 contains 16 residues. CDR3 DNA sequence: TGCGCCAGCAGCTTGGGGGGACAGGGTATTCCGTTTGGCTACACCTTC. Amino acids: CASSLGGQGIPFGYTF.

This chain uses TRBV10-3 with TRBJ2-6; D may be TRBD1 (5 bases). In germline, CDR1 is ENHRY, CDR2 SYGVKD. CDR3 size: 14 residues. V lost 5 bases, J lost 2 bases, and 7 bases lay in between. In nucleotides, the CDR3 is TGTGCCATCAGTCAGGGTGCTGGGGCCAACGTCCTGACTTTC. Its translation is CAISQGAGANVLTF.

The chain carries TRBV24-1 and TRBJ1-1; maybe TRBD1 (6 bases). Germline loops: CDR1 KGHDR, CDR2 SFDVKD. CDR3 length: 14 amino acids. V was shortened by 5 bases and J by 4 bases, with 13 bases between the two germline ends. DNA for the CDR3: TGTGCCACCAGTGCGGGGGGCATGTCCACTGAAGCTTTCTTT. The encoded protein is CATSAGGMSTEAFF.

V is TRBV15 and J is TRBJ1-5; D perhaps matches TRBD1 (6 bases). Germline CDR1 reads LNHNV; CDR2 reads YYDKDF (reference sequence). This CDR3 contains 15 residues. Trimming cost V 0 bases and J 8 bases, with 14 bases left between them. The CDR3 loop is CATSRDRGGPEPQHF. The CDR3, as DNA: TGTGCCACCAGCAGAGATCGGGGGGGCCCTGAGCCCCAGCATTTT.

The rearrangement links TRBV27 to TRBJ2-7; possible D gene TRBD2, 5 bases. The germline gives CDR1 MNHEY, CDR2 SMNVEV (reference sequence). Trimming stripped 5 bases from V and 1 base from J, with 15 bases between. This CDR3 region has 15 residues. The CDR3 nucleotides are TGTGCCAGCAGTCCACCCCTTGGGAGTTCCTACGAGCAGTACTTC. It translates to CASSPPLGSSYEQYF.

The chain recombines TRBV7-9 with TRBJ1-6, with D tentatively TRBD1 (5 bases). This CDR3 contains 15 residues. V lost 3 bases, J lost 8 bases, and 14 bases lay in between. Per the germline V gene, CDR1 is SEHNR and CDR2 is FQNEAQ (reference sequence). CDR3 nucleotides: TGTGCCAGCAGCTTGGGCGACAGTGACCATTCACCCCTCCACTTT. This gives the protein CASSLGDSDHSPLHF.

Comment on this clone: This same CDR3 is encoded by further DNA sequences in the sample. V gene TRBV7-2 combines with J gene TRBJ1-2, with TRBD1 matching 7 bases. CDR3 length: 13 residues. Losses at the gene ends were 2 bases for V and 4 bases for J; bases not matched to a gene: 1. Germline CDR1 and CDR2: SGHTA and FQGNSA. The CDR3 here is CASSLRDSYGYTF. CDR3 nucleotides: TGTGCCAGCAGCTTAAGGGACAGCTATGGCTACACCTTC.

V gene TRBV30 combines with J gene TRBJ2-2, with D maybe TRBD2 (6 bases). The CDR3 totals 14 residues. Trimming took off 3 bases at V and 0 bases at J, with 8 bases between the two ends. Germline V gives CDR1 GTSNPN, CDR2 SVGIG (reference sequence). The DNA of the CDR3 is TGTGCCTGGAGCTTAGCGGCGAACACCGGGGAGCTGTTTTTT. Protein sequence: CAWSLAANTGELFF.